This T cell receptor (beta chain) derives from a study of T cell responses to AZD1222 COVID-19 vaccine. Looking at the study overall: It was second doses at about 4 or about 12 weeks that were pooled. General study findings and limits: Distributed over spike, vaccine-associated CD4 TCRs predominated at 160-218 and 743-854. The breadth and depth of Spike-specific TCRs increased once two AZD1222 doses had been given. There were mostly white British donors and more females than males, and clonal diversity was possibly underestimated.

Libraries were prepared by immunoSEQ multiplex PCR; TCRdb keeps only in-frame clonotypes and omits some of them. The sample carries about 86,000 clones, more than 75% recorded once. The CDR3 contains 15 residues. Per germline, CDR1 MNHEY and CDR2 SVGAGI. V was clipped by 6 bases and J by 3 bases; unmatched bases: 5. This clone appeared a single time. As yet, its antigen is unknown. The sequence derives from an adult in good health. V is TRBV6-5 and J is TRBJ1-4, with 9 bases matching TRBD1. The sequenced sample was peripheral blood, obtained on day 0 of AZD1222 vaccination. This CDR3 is CASSLGTGPNEKLFF. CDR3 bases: TGTGCCAGCAGCCTTGGGACAGGGCCTAATGAAAAACTGTTTTTT.